This T cell receptor beta chain was identified during a study of cytomegalovirus exposure and HLA in healthy donors (dated by TCRdb to 2015 to 2018). Regarding the study in general: In an earlier analysis of 587 of the donors, 250 to 350 Gb of sequence data and 95 million to 130 million unique TCR beta sequences from about 179 million T cells were reported. An early release covering about 600 HLA-typed donors comprised approximately 300 gigabases of sequencing data and approximately 80 million unique TCR sequences. Of the roughly 400 genotyped donors, 65% to 90% were placed in the genetic ancestry cluster associated with self-reported Caucasian donors. The study aimed to test whether cataloging public T cell receptors could reveal signatures of past pathogen exposure. Using immunosequencing, the study profiled T cell repertoires from about 610 subjects and related those repertoires to cytomegalovirus serostatus. Along with the roughly 700-subject first cohort, a separate validation cohort of roughly 110 different subjects was used. The study combined high-throughput TCR immunosequencing, statistical association of individual TCRs with disease status, and machine learning to predict cytomegalovirus infection status. To study patterns of TCR occurrence, a later analysis re-analyzed previously published TCR beta repertoires from more than 550 donors and added high-resolution HLA genotyping. The later analysis used no new phenotypic data to find candidate immune exposures, relying instead on TCR beta sequences and their occurrence across donors. To decide whether each TCR beta V gene segment behaved as functional or pseudogenic, an earlier analysis of some 570 of the donors relied on high-throughput TCR beta sequencing. Alongside the repertoire data, information on donor age, sex, ethnicity and CMV serostatus was compiled. In a later genetic analysis, genome-wide SNP genotypes for about 55% of the roughly 700 donors were used, and that subset was treated as a discovery cohort. Every repertoire in the discovery cohort had been generated on one and the same sequencing platform. Both class I and class II loci were covered by HLA typing, at four-digit resolution. The number of typed donors differed by locus: roughly 620-640 for A, B, C, DRB1 and DQB1; 522 for DQA1; over 600 for DPA1; and 400 to 480 for DPB1. Roughly 5 DR-DQ haplotypes were handled as single units for association and clustering, since linkage in the cohort was strong. Among 350 to 400 genotyped donors of the cohort, an average of roughly 240,000 unique TCR beta nucleotide sequences were sequenced per donor, roughly a sixth of them non-productive. Overall study results and their limits: Because some donors lacked HLA typing at each locus, the association tests relied only on the typed subset. A further reported finding was that TCR beta sequences accurately predicted the HLA-A and HLA-B alleles for most subjects in the first cohort. In a later analysis, more than 15,000 TCR beta sequences were associated with specific HLA alleles at a false discovery rate of 0.05. The study gave a list of about 150 TCR beta chains associated with cytomegalovirus. A later genetic analysis reported fewer N-insertions in productive TCRs among donors in an Asian-associated ancestry cluster than the roughly 690-donor mean. Some IMGT-functional V segments, including TRBV6-2 and TRBV6-3, could not be distinguished by the 87-base-pair reads and were therefore excluded. Across donors, most TCR sequences were observed very rarely, whereas some public TCRs were present in many individuals. Because counts were too low, about 18 rarely observed V segments, including chromosome 9 orphons, were excluded from the earlier analysis of some 540 of the donors. When HLA alleles, especially DR and DQ, strongly co-occurred, attributing TCR associations to individual alleles was difficult. Correlated functional status among segregating V segments might reflect linkage disequilibrium, but an unknown experimental factor could not be ruled out. The authors suggested that the approach could potentially be extended to other disease states and immunological phenotypes. An earlier analysis of several hundred of the donors showed that most TCR beta V segments appeared in productive rearrangements either about 87% or about 30% of the time, which broadly matched IMGT annotations. Cytomegalovirus status was reported to be diagnosed by the classifier with high specificity and sensitivity in both the original and validation cohorts. In vitro tests confirmed that a few of the cytomegalovirus-associated TCR beta chains recognize cytomegalovirus antigens. Sequencing depth was assumed to be roughly uniform across donors in the presence/absence analyses, though that assumption may not hold. For the cohort, immune exposure information was limited to CMV serostatus. Only TCR beta chains were sequenced in this cohort, and the absence of alpha or paired-chain data limited detectable features. A cluster of highly shared sequence variants was judged likely to be a technical artifact of the sequencing pipeline. A later genetic analysis associated a missense DCLRE1C variant with V-gene and J-gene trimming of TCR beta chains, and an independent cohort replicated the association. According to a later analysis, TCR association rates differed among HLA loci, with DRB1 alleles showing the most associated TCRs and HLA-C alleles showing the fewest. In a later analysis, several top co-occurrence clusters were reported to appear linked to parvovirus B19, influenza, CMV and Epstein-Barr virus. In a later analysis, HLA-associated TCR beta chains showed more clonal expansion and lower generation probabilities than non-associated chains that were equally common. In a later analysis, most CMV-associated TCR beta chains were found to appear HLA-restricted, with HLA associations seemingly driven largely by CMV exposure.

The cohort was made up of about 610 healthy bone marrow donors. Cohort members were all nominally healthy when sampled, although unrecorded immune exposures were likely present. The donor was CMV seronegative and was included in the group of 352 seronegative cohort members. Every donor gave a peripheral blood sample, and the peripheral blood mononuclear cells from that sample were used for TCR beta sequencing. Genomic DNA extraction from the blood cell samples was performed with the Qiagen DNeasy Blood Extraction Kit. Taken from cysteine to phenylalanine, the CDR3 has 16 residues. Here the CDR3 DNA is all that survives: 48 bases in frame from base 1. CDR1 and CDR2 are drawn from the germline V gene: MNHEY, SVGAGI. Relative to germline, V is 4 bases shorter and J is 8 bases shorter, with 22 bases between their ends. In regard to this clone: Its antigen has not been determined. The input lacks base qualities; no much larger clone sits a single base away.

Library creation used the immunoSEQ multiplex PCR assay. For the multiplex PCR, a mixture combining 60 forward primers for TCR Vbeta segments and 13 reverse primers for TCR Jbeta segments was used. The CDR3 region of rearranged TCR beta genes was amplified from genomic DNA by a multiplex PCR assay. Amplified TCR beta libraries were sequenced as 87-base-pair reads on the Illumina HiSeq System. As for the authors' bioinformatics: In a later analysis, tens of millions of unique TCR beta chains were counted across the roughly 670 repertoires, and roughly 11 million of these chains were shared by at least two donors. To remove PCR and sequencing errors, raw reads were error-corrected and collapsed into unique sequences using a nearest-neighbor algorithm that merged closely related sequences. V, D and J gene segments were assigned by aligning CDR3 sequences to IMGT reference sequences. For a sequence to be retained, a match of at least six nucleotides was required to both a V gene segment and a J gene segment. A rearrangement counted as productive if the CDR3 had no stop codons and remained in frame with V and J, and every other rearrangement counted as non-productive. CDR3 was defined according to IMGT convention as the region running from the second conserved V-encoded cysteine to the conserved J-encoded phenylalanine. In an earlier analysis of approximately 500 of the donors, sequences lacking an unambiguous match to a single V gene segment were excluded. In an earlier analysis of 450 to 700 of the donors, V segments were called functional above 56.7% productive rearrangements and were called segregating when the between-donor standard deviation exceeded 5%. To diagnose cytomegalovirus status from the catalog of TCR beta chain sequences, a statistical classification framework was built. In a later analysis, TCR nucleotide sequences were compared against IMGT/GENE-DB human TR gene sequences so that V and J genes could be assigned. In a later analysis, CDR3 sequences and most-parsimonious VDJ recombination scenarios were assigned using the TCRdist pipeline. A later analysis defined each TCR beta chain by its CDR3 amino acid sequence plus V-gene family, and excluded reads lacking a unique V-gene family. To address suspected cross-contamination and a sequencing artifact, a later analysis removed around 590 highly shared, low-generation-probability nucleotide sequences. In a later analysis, a clonal expansion index for each public chain was calculated from normalized within-repertoire ranks of inferred template counts. In a later analysis, generation probabilities were computed using a VDJ recombination model fitted to out-of-frame rearrangements, and the results were checked against IGoR. A later analysis scored TCR-TCR, TCR-HLA and TCR-CMV co-occurrence with hypergeometric tests, applying a repertoire-size bias correction to TCR pairs. False discovery rates were estimated in a later analysis by permuting HLA or CMV assignments 20 times. In a later analysis, co-occurring TCRs were grouped with DBSCAN, and TCRdist sequence similarity was added when clustering was performed within HLA-allele-positive subsets. Repertoires with fewer than 30,000 or more than 120,000 public chains, plus five repertoires with anomalous nucleotide sharing, were excluded from co-occurrence clustering. In its TCRdb copy, this immuneACCESS table keeps in-frame sequences only and misses some clones. Where compared with another copy, unresolved V genes explain less than half of these, and the others have no known cause. V and J calls and clone size follow that table, whereas D and trimming were derived from the DNA. This sample gives under 150,000 clones in total; around 82% of them show up just once. The top ten constitute around 1.2% of the sample.

The origin of this receptor is a man aged 50 or older in good health and CMV-seronegative. The sequence joins TRBV6-5 to TRBJ2-3; TRBD1 is a possible D gene, resting on 7 matching bases. The sequenced sample was PBMCs. The nucleotide sequence is given as TGTGCCAGCAGTTCTGCGAGGGGGCGGGGTGAGGGTACGCAGTATTTT. It encodes CASSSARGRGEGTQYF.